This entry lists 2 T cell receptor beta chains sequenced from one sample in a study of blood T cell repertoires in COVID-19. Produced via immunoSEQ multiplex PCR; TCRdb's table is partial and in-frame only. The sample has about 110,000 clones; over 70% are singletons. Sequencing used peripheral blood. The source is a woman aged 50 to 65 with acute or convalescent COVID-19.

The V gene is TRBV6-5, the J gene TRBJ1-2, with 7 bases matching TRBD1. Germline V gene data show CDR1 as MNHEY and CDR2 as SVGAGI. This CDR3 is 13 amino acids long. Trimming removed 5 bases from V and 7 bases from J; junction bases left unmatched: 7. Written as DNA, the CDR3 is TGTGCCAGCAGTATGACAGAGGGGGCTGGCTACACCTTC. It specifies CASSMTEGAGYTF.

This chain uses TRBV19 with TRBJ1-5; 7 bases map to TRBD1. This CDR3 has 14 amino acids. V shed 5 bases, J shed 6 bases, and the junction held 7 bases outside the gene matches. Germline V gene data show CDR1 as LNHDA and CDR2 as SQIVND (reference sequence). The CDR3 spells CASSSSGGPQPQHF. CDR3 in DNA: TGTGCCAGTAGTTCTTCAGGGGGGCCTCAGCCCCAGCATTTT.